The 31 T cell receptor beta chains below come from one sample, sequenced in a study of blood T cells in healthy people across ages. Primed by a sample-barcoded 5' primer and a J-beta primer mix, a second PCR proceeded for about 7 to 12 cycles. TCRdb ran MiXCR on the 5' RACE reads and lists one entry per CDR3 protein. Here the sample spans 650,000 to 1,000,000 distinct CDR3 sequences, roughly 35% being singletons. Sequencing input: blood. These receptors all stem from a man aged 18-30 years in good health.

V is TRBV18 and J is TRBJ1-1; possibly TRBD1 for D (5 bases). V was trimmed by 3 bases and J by 4 bases, leaving 12 bases between them. CDR1 is KGHSH and CDR2 is LQKENI in the germline V gene. This CDR3 region has 14 residues. DNA for the CDR3: TGTGCCAGCTCACCTGCGTACAGGCGCACTGAAGCTTTCTTT. This codes for CASSPAYRRTEAFF.

The sample holds a few counts of this clonotype. CDR3 sequence (DNA): TGTGCCAGCAGTTACTCGAAACAAGGGGCCCGCGAGCAGTACTTC. This translates into CASSYSKQGAREQYF. This rearrangement joins TRBV6-7 to TRBJ2-4, with D possibly matching TRBD1 (5 bases). The J call is in doubt because the DNA end fits TRBJ2-7 better. TRBV6-7 is recorded as an ORF, its role being uncertain. The CDR3 is 15 residues long.

The sample holds one count of this clonotype. V and J are TRBV7-2 and TRBJ2-1; a possible D gene is TRBD1 (5 bases). V gave up 2 bases and J gave up 13 bases, with 18 bases separating them. Germline V gene lookup returns CDR1 SGHTA and CDR2 FQGNSA. The CDR3 has 14 amino acids. The CDR3 DNA reads as TGTGCCAGCAGCTTACAGTCCAGGGATGAGACCCAGTTCTTC. Its translation: CASSLQSRDETQFF.

Note on this clonotype: The junction and the germline gene differ at one end; a read error may be behind it. V usage is TRBV7-2 and J usage is TRBJ1-5; 8 bases map to TRBD1. This CDR3 comprises 19 residues. Germline CDR1 is SGHTA and CDR2 is FQGNSA. CDR3 DNA: TGTGCCGGCAGCTTAGGGGATTCCGTGTGGACAGGGCACAATCAGCCCCAGCATTTT. Its translation: CAGSLGDSVWTGHNQPQHF. The full variable domain, with the rest looked up from reference TRBV7-2 and TRBJ1-5, is GAGVSQSPSNKVTEKGKDVELRCDPISGHTALYWYRQSLGQGLEFLIYFQGNSAPDKSGLPSDRFSAERTGGSVSTLTIQRTQQEDSAVYLCAGSLGDSVWTGHNQPQHFGDGTRLSIL.

This sequence joins TRBV2 and TRBJ2-3; TRBD1 aligns across 9 bases. V was pared by 7 bases and J by 4 bases, with 3 bases of the junction left unmatched. The CDR3 is 13 residues long. CDR1 is SNHLY and CDR2 is FYNNEI in the germline V gene. The CDR3 here is CASKTGGSDTQYF. The CDR3 DNA is TGTGCCAGCAAAACAGGGGGCTCAGATACGCAGTATTTT.

This sequence joins TRBV10-3 and TRBJ1-5; D is perhaps TRBD1 (5 bases). Trimming stripped 0 bases from V and 6 bases from J, with 18 bases between. This CDR3 is 17 amino acids long. CDR1 and CDR2 from the germline V gene are ENHRY and SYGVKD. The CDR3 loop reads CAISESVTIDRGQPQHF. The CDR3 bases are TGTGCCATCAGTGAGTCCGTAACTATAGATAGGGGTCAGCCCCAGCATTTT.

This chain links TRBV27 with TRBJ2-2; D unresolved. The CDR3 spans 13 residues. V was cut by 4 bases and J by 6 bases, with 9 bases left in between. Germline V gene sequence: CDR1 MNHEY, CDR2 SMNVEV (reference sequence). The CDR3 is CASSSGFSGELFF. The DNA of the CDR3 is TGTGCCAGCAGTTCCGGGTTTTCCGGGGAGCTGTTTTTT.

This rearrangement joins TRBV12-3 or TRBV12-4 to TRBJ1-4; unclear D gene. The V and J ends lost 5 bases and 0 bases respectively, with 16 bases between them. There are 17 residues in the CDR3. The CDR3 protein is CASSLTPNRATNEKLFF. CDR3 sequence (DNA): TGTGCCAGCAGTCTAACCCCGAACCGAGCAACTAATGAAAAACTGTTTTTT.

In its sample, this clonotype was seen many times. The J gene is TRBJ2-1, the V gene TRBV6-5, with 7 bases aligning to TRBD2. This CDR3 has 15 residues. J gave up 6 bases and V 0 bases, and 5 bases lay outside the gene matches. Per the germline V gene, CDR1 is MNHEY and CDR2 is SVGAGI. This CDR3 reads CASSYSGGGINEQFF. For the CDR3, the DNA is TGTGCCAGCAGTTACTCTGGGGGGGGGATCAATGAGCAGTTCTTC.

Details on this clonotype: The junction departs from germline at one end; a sequencing error may be responsible. The chain uses TRBV4-3 and TRBJ2-3, with unresolved D. Germline V gene data show CDR1 as LGHNA and CDR2 as YSLEER. The CDR3 has 14 residues. The CDR3 DNA is TGCGCCAACAGCCTGACGCGGCGAGGAGATACGCAGTATTTT. Its translation: CANSLTRRGDTQYF.

Many counts were recorded for this clonotype. The chain employs TRBV20-1 and TRBJ2-1, with D possibly being TRBD1 (6 bases). From germline, CDR1 is DFQATT and CDR2 SNEGSKA (reference sequence). The V and J ends lost 2 bases and 0 bases respectively, with 8 bases between them. This CDR3 spans 14 amino acids. This CDR3 reads CSARKGGSYNEQFF. For the CDR3, the DNA is TGCAGTGCTAGAAAAGGGGGCTCCTACAATGAGCAGTTCTTC.

This clonotype was seen at least ten times. The gene calls are TRBV29-1 and TRBJ1-2, with D uncertain. V was clipped by 3 bases and J by 2 bases, with 16 bases between them. Germline values: CDR1 SQVTM, CDR2 ANQGSEA. The CDR3 loop spans 15 amino acids. The CDR3 DNA sequence: TGCAGCGTTGAGTCTCGGCCCCACCTAAACTATGGCTACACCTTC. Residues: CSVESRPHLNYGYTF.

To note about this clonotype: Germline and junction disagree at one end, which may indicate a read error. This chain uses TRBV6-5 with TRBJ1-6; weak D call: TRBD1 (5 bases). In germline, CDR1 is MNHEY, CDR2 SVGAGI. This CDR3 has 13 amino acids. CDR3 bases: TGTACCAGCAGTTACGGGACTCGGGCACCCCTCCACTTT. Encoded protein: CTSSYGTRAPLHF.

On this clonotype: The final CDR3 position lacks the conserved phenylalanine or tryptophan, pointing to a likely read error. The chain has TRBV6-5 and TRBJ1-2, with TRBD1 matching 9 bases. The germline gives CDR1 MNHEY, CDR2 SVGAGI. This CDR3 has 16 residues. With V trimmed by 6 bases and J by 3 bases, 11 bases remained unmatched. CDR3 in DNA: TGTGCCAGCAGAAATGGACAGGGGACGTTGGACTATGGCTACACCCTC. Its protein is CASRNGQGTLDYGYTL.

This clonotype has more than one count but fewer than ten. The CDR3 region is CASRGSEGTQYF. The CDR3 nucleotides read TGTGCCTCCCGGGGCTCCGAAGGGACCCAGTACTTC. The chain recombines TRBV10-3 with TRBJ2-7; possibly TRBD1 or TRBD2 for D (5 bases each). The tail of the sequence fits TRBJ2-5 better, so the J call may be wrong. This CDR3 has 12 residues. Germline-derived CDR1 and CDR2 are ENHRY and SYGVKD.

As to this clonotype: The junction departs from germline at one end; a sequencing error may be responsible. The chain combines TRBV3-1 with TRBJ1-6; 8 bases are a match to TRBD1. The CDR3 is made up of 12 amino acids. Germline V gene data show CDR1 as LGHDT and CDR2 as YNNKEL (reference sequence). CDR3 loop: CAVGTGGSPPHF. Here the CDR3 DNA reads TGTGCCGTAGGCACAGGGGGATCACCCCCCCACTTT.

This clonotype came up a few times. The chain joins TRBV7-2 to TRBJ1-1; D unresolved. CDR1 and CDR2 (germline): SGHTA, FQGNSA. The length of the CDR3 is 15 residues. The V end was cut by 4 bases, the J end by 4 bases, with 16 bases between. In DNA form, the CDR3 reads TGTGCCAGCAGCTCGACGACAAATACGGGCACTGAAGCTTTCTTT. Translation gives CASSSTTNTGTEAFF.

This sequence joins TRBV7-2 and TRBJ1-2; 7 bases align to TRBD1. V shed 3 bases and J 5 bases; nucleotides not matched to a gene: 6. The CDR3 has 14 residues. From germline, CDR1 is SGHTA and CDR2 FQGNSA. The CDR3 reads CASSFGTVGYGYTF. In DNA form, the CDR3 reads TGTGCCAGCAGCTTCGGGACAGTGGGTTATGGCTACACCTTC.

V and J are TRBV9 and TRBJ2-1, with D hard to call. Looked up from germline, CDR1 is SGDLS and CDR2 is YYNGEE. Trimming shortened V by 5 bases and J by 10 bases, and 25 bases separated the two germline ends. This CDR3 has 16 amino acids. The CDR3 reads CASRGLGTPTSYEQFF. The CDR3, as DNA: TGTGCCAGCAGGGGTTTGGGAACCCCTACCTCCTACGAGCAGTTCTTC.

This chain connects TRBV7-6 to TRBJ2-4; TRBD1 agrees at 7 bases. Trimming removed 5 bases from V and 3 bases from J; junction bases left unmatched: 7. The CDR3 has 15 amino acids. Germline lookup yields CDR1 SGHVS and CDR2 FNYEAQ. The CDR3 region is CASSPTGLNKNIQYF. The CDR3 bases are TGTGCCAGCAGCCCGACAGGGTTGAACAAAAACATTCAGTACTTC.

There are a few counts of this clonotype. This sequence joins TRBV12-3 or TRBV12-4 and TRBJ2-5; tentatively, D is TRBD1 (5 bases). Trimming left V 5 bases short and J 5 bases short, with 12 bases between. CDR3 length: 13 amino acids. CDR3 protein: CASSVQAAETQYF. The CDR3 region has the DNA TGTGCCAGCAGTGTACAGGCGGCGGAGACCCAGTACTTC.

The chain employs TRBV29-1 and TRBJ1-4, with D unclear. The CDR3 sequence is 13 residues long. Looked up from germline, CDR1 is SQVTM and CDR2 is ANQGSEA. The V end was cut by 3 bases, the J end by 7 bases, with 12 bases between. The CDR3 DNA sequence: TGCAGCGTTGAGGCCCGCCGGGGTGAAAAACTGTTTTTT. It codes for CSVEARRGEKLFF. The variable domain in full, completed from reference TRBV29-1 and TRBJ1-4, reads SAVISQKPSRDICQRGTSLTIQCQVDSQVTMMFWYRQQPGQSLTLIATANQGSEATYESGFVIDKFPISRPNLTFSTLTVSNMSPEDSSIYLCSVEARRGEKLFFGSGTQLSVL.

J is TRBJ1-1 and V is TRBV20-1, with a possible D match to TRBD1 (5 bases). CDR1 is DFQATT and CDR2 is SNEGSKA in the germline V gene (reference sequence). The CDR3 is 13 amino acids. Trimming shortened V by 1 base and J by 6 bases, and 12 bases separated the two germline ends. The CDR3 sequence is CSARGALGAEAFF. Here the CDR3 DNA reads TGCAGTGCTAGAGGTGCCCTGGGGGCTGAAGCTTTCTTT.

This clonotype was detected a few times. The chain uses TRBV4-1 and TRBJ1-2, with no clear D. This CDR3 spans 13 amino acids. Between the trimmed V and J ends, which lost 8 bases and 6 bases, there was a span of 16 bases. The germline CDR1 and CDR2 sequences are MGHRA and YSYEKL. In DNA, the CDR3 is TGCGCCAGCGCCCCACCGGGCGGGGATGGCTACACCTTC. Protein product: CASAPPGGDGYTF.

There are many counts of this clonotype. V usage is TRBV12-3 or TRBV12-4 and J usage is TRBJ2-5; weak D call: TRBD2 (6 bases). This CDR3 has 15 amino acids. Deletions cut 5 bases from V and 5 bases from J, with 18 bases between. CDR3 sequence reads: CASSIYRDSKETQYF. CDR3 in DNA: TGTGCCAGCAGTATCTACCGGGACTCCAAGGAGACCCAGTACTTC.

On this clonotype itself: A much bigger clone sits one base away, suggesting this may be a read error. J is TRBJ2-1 and V is TRBV12-3 or TRBV12-4; 7 bases agree with TRBD2. The junction had 10 bases not matched to a gene; V was cut back by 6 bases and J by 5 bases. This CDR3 is 15 amino acids long. The CDR3 DNA follows: TGTGCCAGCAGCTCAAAGCCTAGCGGCCACAATGAGCAGTTCTTC. The encoded protein is CASSSKPSGHNEQFF.

There are a few counts of this clonotype. The gene calls are TRBV29-1 and TRBJ1-2, with a possible D match to TRBD1 (6 bases). Trimming took 3 bases from V and 2 from J, leaving 10 bases between them. The CDR3 extends over 13 amino acids. Germline assignment: CDR1 SQVTM and CDR2 ANQGSEA. Here the CDR3 reads CSVDVGANYGYTF. The CDR3 DNA follows: TGCAGCGTTGATGTGGGGGCAAACTATGGCTACACCTTC.

This chain uses TRBV20-1 with TRBJ1-2; D unresolved. Germline V gives CDR1 DFQATT, CDR2 SNEGSKA (reference sequence). The CDR3 runs 12 residues. With 3 bases removed from V and 4 bases from J, the gap between germline ends came to 9 bases. Here the CDR3 reads CSASTYLYGYTF. CDR3 bases: TGCAGTGCTAGTACATATCTCTATGGCTACACCTTC.

The chain combines TRBV4-3 with TRBJ2-2; perhaps D is TRBD1 or TRBD2 (5 bases each). The CDR3 has 14 residues. The germline CDR1 and CDR2 sequences are LGHNA and YSLEER. Trimming took off 6 bases at V and 1 base at J, with 9 bases between the two ends. The CDR3 nucleotides are TGCGCCAGCAGTCGGGACGTGAACACCGGGGAGCTGTTTTTT. This codes for CASSRDVNTGELFF.

This clonotype has more than one count but fewer than ten. The chain uses TRBV2 and TRBJ2-7, with D perhaps matching TRBD1 or TRBD2 (5 bases each). With 5 bases removed from V and 0 bases from J, the gap between germline ends came to 14 bases. The CDR3 sequence is 15 residues long. Germline-derived CDR1 and CDR2 are SNHLY and FYNNEI. Here the CDR3 DNA reads TGTGCCAGCAGTACCGCCGGGACGGACTCCTACGAGCAGTACTTC. Its protein is CASSTAGTDSYEQYF.

The chain links TRBV4-1 to TRBJ1-6; 10 bases map to TRBD1. This CDR3 is built from 15 residues. V trimming: 0 bases; J trimming: 12 bases; junction bases outside the gene matches: 5. Germline V gene sequence: CDR1 MGHRA, CDR2 YSYEKL. The CDR3 nucleotides are TGCGCCAGCAGCCAAGAGGGACAGGGGTTTTTACCCCTCCACTTT. Protein: CASSQEGQGFLPLHF.